Below are 3 T cell receptor beta chains sequenced from a single sample in a study of blood T cell repertoires in COVID-19. Generated by immunoSEQ multiplex PCR, the TCRdb table keeps only in-frame clones and is missing some. The sample contains roughly 340,000 clones, approximately 90% of which appear only once. Sequencing was performed on PBMCs or T cells enriched from blood (not recorded which). The receptor source for this set is a man between 18 and 29 years old who had recovered from COVID-19.

This chain connects TRBV2 to TRBJ1-2; D is undetermined. Germline CDR1 and CDR2: SNHLY and FYNNEI. V was shortened by 4 bases and J by 0 bases, with 12 bases between the two germline ends. CDR3 length equals 15 residues. CDR3 DNA: TGTGCCAGCAGTGCGTGGCTGAATACTAACTATGGCTACACCTTC. It codes for CASSAWLNTNYGYTF.

On this clone itself: Other DNA sequences in the sample encode the same CDR3. This chain links TRBV5-1 with TRBJ1-4; 8 nucleotides line up with TRBD1. Germline V gives CDR1 SGHRS, CDR2 YFSETQ. J gave up 5 bases and V 3 bases, and 6 bases lay outside the gene matches. CDR3 length: 15 amino acids. In nucleotides, the CDR3 is TGCGCCAGCAGCTCCCAGGGGGCGGGAAATGAAAAACTGTTTTTT. This codes for CASSSQGAGNEKLFF.

V usage is TRBV1 and J usage is TRBJ2-5; no DNA check was done on the table's D call, TRBD2. TRBV1 is a known pseudogene. The CDR3 extends over 19 amino acids. CDR3 nucleotides: TGCACCAGCAGCCTCGGACCTAGCGGAGAACCGTCAACCCAAGAGACCCAGTACTTC. Protein: CTSSLGPSGEPSTQETQYF.